This TCR beta chain originates from a study of memory CD4+ T cells and cytomegalovirus serostatus. V lost 0 bases to trimming and J lost 0 bases, with 8 bases between them. The CDR3 runs to 16 residues. The germline V gene encodes CDR1 MGHRA and CDR2 YSYEKL. The sort gate was single viable CD3+CD4+CD8-CD45RO+ cells for memory CD4+ T cells. CD4+ T cells were isolated by positive magnetic selection. Assay: immunoSEQ multiplex PCR; the TCRdb copy retains only in-frame clones and omits some. Seen here are about 92,000 clones, 75% to 85% observed once, and the top ten hold 3.6%. The TCR originated in an adult in good health and CMV-seropositive. The genes are TRBV4-1 and TRBJ2-2, with D unresolved. The sequencing sample was made of memory CD4+ T cells from blood. CDR3 bases: TGCGCCAGCAGCCAAGATGAAGGATCGAACACCGGGGAGCTGTTTTTT. Protein product: CASSQDEGSNTGELFF.